The T cell receptor beta chain described here comes from a study of blood T cell repertoires in COVID-19. Study information: Samples came from the United States, Italy and Spain, spanning acute and convalescent COVID-19.

Using immunoSEQ multiplex PCR, the repertoire was profiled, and TCRdb retains in-frame clones only, with some absent. The sample yields under 300,000 clones, roughly 89% seen once. The germline gives CDR1 SGHNT, CDR2 YYREEE (reference sequence). This CDR3 contains 14 residues. The trim removed 3 bases at V and 2 bases at J, leaving 2 bases unmatched. This receptor was identified in a woman aged 40 to 49 who had recovered from COVID-19. The J gene is TRBJ2-5, the V gene TRBV5-4; 9 bases are shared with TRBD2. Sequencing was performed on PBMCs or T cells enriched from blood (not recorded which). CDR3 region: CASSSGLAQETQYF. The DNA for the CDR3 is TGTGCCAGCAGCTCGGGACTAGCACAAGAGACCCAGTACTTC.